This T cell receptor beta chain was sequenced during a study of cytomegalovirus exposure and HLA in healthy donors. Germline V gene sequence: CDR1 GTSNPN, CDR2 SVGIG (reference sequence). V was clipped by 2 bases and J by 8 bases; unmatched bases: 7. This CDR3 has 13 residues. This clone was observed a single time. Its antigen is as yet unknown. The PCR had 60 Vbeta and 13 Jbeta primers. Libraries were prepared by immunoSEQ multiplex PCR; TCRdb keeps only in-frame clonotypes and omits some of them. The table records 150,000 to 200,000 clones, roughly 80% of them present only once. Study observations and caveats: Researchers reportedly found TCR beta sequences accurately predicted most subjects' HLA-A and HLA-B alleles.

The TCR originated in a female donor in good health and CMV-seronegative. The J gene is TRBJ1-1, the V gene TRBV30, with 8 bases identical to TRBD1. Sequences were obtained from PBMCs. The CDR3 loop is CAWSPGQAKEAFF. The CDR3 DNA is TGTGCCTGGAGTCCGGGACAGGCAAAAGAAGCTTTCTTT.